The 7 T cell receptor beta chains presented below share a single source sample, sequenced in a study of blood T cell repertoires in COVID-19. The data were produced by immunoSEQ multiplex PCR, yet TCRdb's version contains in-frame clones alone and is incomplete. The table has about 140,000 clones, approximately 84% seen once. The sequencing sample was made of peripheral blood. Receptor source: a human donor with acute or convalescent COVID-19. The donor label of this sample is uncertain.

Here the CDR3 DNA reads TGTGCCAGCAGCTACGGGACTGAAATCACAGATACGCAGTATTTT. Protein: CASSYGTEITDTQYF. The V and J genes are TRBV7-3 and TRBJ2-3, with D perhaps TRBD2 (6 bases). The CDR3 is 15 residues long. Germline lookup yields CDR1 SGHTA and CDR2 FQGTGA. With 4 bases removed from V and 2 bases from J, the gap between germline ends came to 13 bases.

The chain links TRBV7-2 to TRBJ2-1, with TRBD2 identical over 11 bases. V was pared by 4 bases and J by 8 bases, with 7 bases of the junction left unmatched. Germline V gives CDR1 SGHTA, CDR2 FQGNSA. CDR3 length equals 15 residues. CDR3 amino acids: CASSWRTSGFDEQFF. The CDR3 region has the DNA TGTGCCAGCAGCTGGAGGACTAGCGGGTTCGATGAGCAGTTCTTC.

V and J are TRBV6-4 and TRBJ1-2, with 9 bases lining up with TRBD1. This CDR3 has 17 amino acids. Germline V gene data show CDR1 as MRHNA and CDR2 as SNTAGT. Unmatched junction bases numbered 8, after V lost 3 bases and J lost 0 bases. The CDR3 sequence: CASSDRTGVHTNYGYTF. In DNA, the CDR3 is TGTGCCAGCAGTGATAGGACAGGGGTTCATACTAACTATGGCTACACCTTC.

The chain recombines TRBV11-1 with TRBJ1-2; TRBD1 agrees at 7 bases. CDR3 length: 13 residues. With V trimmed by 5 bases and J by 3 bases, 3 bases remained unmatched. The V gene's germline CDR1 is SGHAT and CDR2 FQDESV (reference sequence). The CDR3 protein is CASSTGTDYGYTF. The CDR3, as DNA: TGTGCCAGCAGCACCGGGACAGACTATGGCTACACCTTC.

The rearrangement links TRBV5-1 to TRBJ2-5; D not resolved. Germline CDR1 and CDR2: SGHRS and YFSETQ. The CDR3 extends over 14 amino acids. V was clipped by 1 base and J by 1 base, with 8 bases between them. The chain's CDR3 is CASSLFRAQETQYF. CDR3 nucleotide sequence: TGCGCCAGCAGCTTGTTCCGAGCCCAAGAGACCCAGTACTTC.

V and J are TRBV6-5 and TRBJ1-4; the D gene is possibly TRBD1 (5 bases). Germline CDR1 reads MNHEY; CDR2 reads SVGAGI. Between the trimmed V and J ends, which lost 7 bases and 8 bases, there was a span of 20 bases. This CDR3 has 15 residues. CDR3 sequence (DNA): TGTGCCAGCACGCGAAATGTCGGGACTGCGGAAAAACTGTTTTTT. It encodes CASTRNVGTAEKLFF.

Here the CDR3 DNA reads TGTGCCACCAGCAGTCACAGGGGGCAGTTCACCGGGGAGCTGTTTTTT. Translated: CATSSHRGQFTGELFF. The rearrangement joins TRBV24-1 to TRBJ2-2, with 9 positions matching TRBD1. The V gene end was trimmed by 7 bases and the J gene end by 4 bases; junction bases not matched to a gene: 9. The germline CDR1 and CDR2 sequences are KGHDR and SFDVKD. CDR3 length equals 16 residues.